The 32 T cell receptor beta chains listed next were all sequenced from one sample in a study of shared clonotypes between healthy human individuals. Assay used: immunoSEQ multiplex PCR; TCRdb lists only in-frame clones, some missing. The sample includes millions of clones, 80% to 95% of them seen just once. Material: naive CD4+ T cells from PBMCs. Subset indicated: CD45RA+ positively selected. These receptors were taken from a man between 18 and 35 years old in good health. Some clones in this sample may be carry-over from other donors' samples.

This clone came up once. The rearrangement joins TRBV27 to TRBJ2-5; D gene ambiguous. Trimming removed 0 bases at V and 4 bases at J, with 3 bases between. The CDR3 has 12 residues. Germline lookup yields CDR1 MNHEY and CDR2 SMNVEV (reference sequence). DNA for the CDR3: TGTGCCAGCAGTTTATCGGCAGAGACCCAGTACTTC. Its protein is CASSLSAETQYF.

About this clone itself: Other DNA sequences in this sample translate to the same CDR3. The V call is TRBV9, the J call TRBJ2-1; possibly TRBD2 for D (6 bases). Trimming cost V 0 bases and J 3 bases, with 10 bases left between them. Germline CDR1 reads SGDLS; CDR2 reads YYNGEE. The CDR3 runs to 15 residues. CDR3 in DNA: TGTGCCAGCAGCGTAGCGGGAGACTTCTACAATGAGCAGTTCTTC. This gives the protein CASSVAGDFYNEQFF.

The chain joins TRBV10-3 to TRBJ2-3; D not resolved. V lost 0 bases to trimming and J lost 3 bases, with 7 bases between them. There are 14 residues in the CDR3. CDR1 and CDR2 from the germline V gene are ENHRY and SYGVKD. The CDR3 here is CAISESLATDTQYF. Here the CDR3 DNA reads TGTGCCATCAGTGAGTCCTTAGCAACAGATACGCAGTATTTT.

The chain couples TRBV10-3 to TRBJ2-6; a possible D gene is TRBD1 (6 bases). CDR1 is ENHRY and CDR2 is SYGVKD in the germline V gene. V was shortened by 7 bases and J by 0 bases, with 7 bases between the two germline ends. This CDR3 has 14 amino acids. The CDR3 coding sequence is TGTGCCATCAAGGGGGTCTCTGGGGCCAACGTCCTGACTTTC. Residues: CAIKGVSGANVLTF.

This chain joins TRBV5-6 and TRBJ2-2, with no clear D. From germline, CDR1 is SGHDT and CDR2 YYEEEE. CDR3 length: 16 amino acids. V lost 4 bases and J lost 4, with 17 bases in between. The CDR3 protein is CASSPRRPPGTGELFF. In DNA, the CDR3 is TGTGCCAGCAGCCCCCGAAGACCGCCGGGCACCGGGGAGCTGTTTTTT.

The chain carries TRBV2 and TRBJ2-5, with no clear D. V gave up 4 bases and J gave up 12 bases, with 18 bases separating them. The CDR3 sequence is 13 residues long. Germline V gene sequence: CDR1 SNHLY, CDR2 FYNNEI. The CDR3 spells CASSGGPVYEEYF. The CDR3 nucleotides are TGTGCCAGCAGTGGAGGCCCCGTTTATGAGGAGTACTTC.

V and J are TRBV6-6 and TRBJ1-5; D is unclear. Germline V CDR1 and CDR2: MNHNY, SVGAGI (reference sequence). Trimming took 5 bases from V and 6 from J, leaving 5 bases between them. This CDR3 region has 11 residues. In nucleotides, the CDR3 is TGTGCCAGCAGTAGAGGTCAGCCCCAGCATTTT. Translated: CASSRGQPQHF.

The chain employs TRBV5-1 and TRBJ2-5, with TRBD1 as a possible D gene (5 bases). The length of the CDR3 is 17 residues. Germline-derived CDR1 and CDR2 are SGHRS and YFSETQ. Trimming pared 0 bases from V and 0 bases from J, leaving 15 bases between. The CDR3 sequence is CASSLGQGGNYQETQYF. In nucleotides, the CDR3 is TGCGCCAGCAGCTTGGGTCAGGGCGGTAACTACCAAGAGACCCAGTACTTC.

Here the CDR3 DNA reads TGTGCCAGCAGACGGCCCCAAGAGACCCAGTACTTC. As protein: CASRRPQETQYF. The V gene is TRBV28, the J gene TRBJ2-5; D unclear. The germline CDR1 and CDR2 sequences are MDHEN and SYDVKM. This CDR3 has 12 amino acids. V was cut by 6 bases and J by 1 base, with 6 bases left in between.

About this clone: Other nucleotide sequences in the sample specify the same CDR3. The gene calls are TRBV9 and TRBJ2-1, with a possible D match to TRBD2 (5 bases). This CDR3 comprises 15 residues. The V gene lost 5 bases and the J gene lost 0 bases, with 12 bases spanning the gap. CDR1 and CDR2 from the germline V gene are SGDLS and YYNGEE. In DNA, the CDR3 is TGTGCCAGCAGTTCTAGCCCAAACTCCTACAATGAGCAGTTCTTC. Translated, it gives CASSSSPNSYNEQFF.

Written as DNA, the CDR3 is TGTGCCAGCAGTGAGGAATCTGGGGCCAACGTCCTGACTTTC. Protein: CASSEESGANVLTF. The rearrangement uses TRBV2 and TRBJ2-6; unclear D gene. CDR3 length: 14 amino acids. V was pared by 3 bases and J by 1 base, with 4 bases between. The germline V gene encodes CDR1 SNHLY and CDR2 FYNNEI. Filled out from reference TRBV2 and TRBJ2-6, the complete variable domain reads EPEVTQTPSHQVTQMGQEVILRCVPISNHLYFYWYRQILGQKVEFLVSFYNNEISEKSEIFDDQFSVERPDGSNFTLKIRSTKLEDSAMYFCASSEESGANVLTFGAGSRLTVL.

The V gene is TRBV10-1, the J gene TRBJ2-2; D not certain. The length of the CDR3 is 11 residues. CDR1 is WNHNN, CDR2 SYGVQD, per germline (reference sequence). Trimming pared 3 bases from V and 7 bases from J, leaving 3 bases between. The CDR3 loop is CASSDVGELFF. The CDR3 DNA follows: TGCGCCAGCAGTGACGTCGGGGAGCTGTTTTTT.

This rearrangement joins TRBV7-8 to TRBJ2-1; 9 bases are shared with TRBD2. V dropped 6 bases and J dropped 1; count of bases not matched to a gene: 16. From germline, CDR1 is SGHVS and CDR2 FQNEAQ. This CDR3 is 19 amino acids long. The CDR3 nucleotides read TGTGCCAGCAGGCGTACTGATCTTAGCGGGAGAGGATCCTACAATGAGCAGTTCTTC. It encodes CASRRTDLSGRGSYNEQFF.

The chain uses TRBV2 and TRBJ1-2; 7 bases line up with TRBD1. In germline, CDR1 is SNHLY, CDR2 FYNNEI. The CDR3 extends over 16 amino acids. V trimming: 5 bases; J trimming: 5 bases; junction bases outside the gene matches: 14. The CDR3 here is CASSPRLTGLGYGYTF. CDR3 nucleotides: TGTGCCAGCAGTCCTAGATTGACAGGGCTTGGATATGGCTACACCTTC. Filled out from reference TRBV2 and TRBJ1-2, the complete variable domain reads EPEVTQTPSHQVTQMGQEVILRCVPISNHLYFYWYRQILGQKVEFLVSFYNNEISEKSEIFDDQFSVERPDGSNFTLKIRSTKLEDSAMYFCASSPRLTGLGYGYTFGSGTRLTVV.

V and J are TRBV6-5 and TRBJ2-2; no clear D. The CDR3 has 12 amino acids. CDR1 is MNHEY, CDR2 SVGAGI, per germline. Trimming removed 7 bases from V and 7 bases from J, with 10 bases in between. The chain's CDR3 is CASKVDGGELFF. CDR3 nucleotides: TGTGCCAGCAAAGTTGACGGCGGGGAGCTGTTTTTT.

The CDR3 DNA sequence: TGTGCCAGCAGCTTAGGAGCAGGACTAGCGGTCAATGAGCAGTTCTTC. This translates into CASSLGAGLAVNEQFF. V is TRBV11-1 and J is TRBJ2-1, with 10 bases matching TRBD2. The CDR3 runs to 16 residues. Germline V gene data show CDR1 as SGHAT and CDR2 as FQDESV (reference sequence). Trimming cost V 1 base and J 6 bases; bases outside gene matches: 6.

The chain is built from TRBV6-5 and TRBJ2-7; D gene ambiguous. The CDR3 covers 14 residues. Germline CDR1 is MNHEY and CDR2 is SVGAGI. Trimming removed 8 bases from V and 2 bases from J, with 16 bases in between. CDR3 sequence: CASQGPNPPYEQYF. The CDR3 DNA reads as TGTGCCAGCCAAGGGCCCAATCCCCCCTACGAGCAGTACTTC.

CDR3 in amino acids: CANRRDRGFGQYF. The CDR3 DNA reads as TGTGCCAACCGTCGGGACAGGGGGTTCGGGCAGTACTTC. This chain uses TRBV2 with TRBJ2-7; 11 positions match TRBD1. This CDR3 has 13 amino acids. Germline loops: CDR1 SNHLY, CDR2 FYNNEI. V gave up 10 bases and J gave up 9 bases; unmatched junction bases: 11. Looking up the rest from reference TRBV2 and TRBJ2-7 gives the full variable domain: EPEVTQTPSHQVTQMGQEVILRCVPISNHLYFYWYRQILGQKVEFLVSFYNNEISEKSEIFDDQFSVERPDGSNFTLKIRSTKLEDSAMYFCANRRDRGFGQYFGPGTRLTVT.

As for this clone: This sample includes further DNA sequences coding for the same CDR3. The CDR3 sequence: CASSLGLVYEQYF. CDR3 DNA sequence: TGCGCCAGCAGCTTGGGACTAGTATACGAGCAGTACTTC. This chain uses TRBV5-1 with TRBJ2-7; perhaps TRBD2 as D (6 bases). V lost 0 bases and J lost 4, with 8 bases in between. The CDR3 runs 13 residues. The V gene's germline CDR1 is SGHRS and CDR2 YFSETQ.

The V gene is TRBV7-2, the J gene TRBJ1-1; no firm D call. The length of the CDR3 is 13 residues. Germline-derived CDR1 and CDR2 are SGHTA and FQGNSA. V was clipped by 3 bases and J by 2 bases, with 7 bases between them. CDR3 region: CASSLNSNTEAFF. The CDR3 nucleotides read TGTGCCAGCAGCTTGAACAGCAACACTGAAGCTTTCTTT.

The V gene is TRBV2, the J gene TRBJ2-6; a possible D gene is TRBD1 (6 bases). The germline V and J ends were trimmed by 11 bases and 0 bases, with 14 bases remaining between them. This CDR3 contains 15 residues. Germline CDR1 is SNHLY and CDR2 is FYNNEI. This CDR3 reads CAVQGANSGANVLTF. The DNA for the CDR3 is TGTGCCGTACAGGGCGCTAACTCTGGGGCCAACGTCCTGACTTTC.

The V call is TRBV18, the J call TRBJ2-2, with TRBD2 matching over 8 bases. Germline V lookup: CDR1 KGHSH, CDR2 LQKENI. After removal of 2 bases from V and 1 base from J, the junction contained 6 bases not matched to a gene. The CDR3 is 17 residues long. The CDR3 reads CASSPTLAGGNTGELFF. In DNA form, the CDR3 reads TGTGCCAGCTCACCAACCCTCGCGGGAGGGAACACCGGGGAGCTGTTTTTT.

The genes are TRBV5-1 and TRBJ2-2; 9 nucleotides agree with TRBD1. This CDR3 is built from 16 residues. Germline trimming cut 3 bases from V and 7 bases from J; bases unmatched to any gene: 10. Per the germline V gene, CDR1 is SGHRS and CDR2 is YFSETQ. The CDR3 region is CASSWPGTGIDGELFF. CDR3 coding DNA: TGCGCCAGCAGCTGGCCCGGGACAGGGATCGACGGGGAGCTGTTTTTT. The full variable domain, rest sourced from reference TRBV5-1 and TRBJ2-2, is KAGVTQTPRYLIKTRGQQVTLSCSPISGHRSVSWYQQTPGQGLQFLFEYFSETQRNKGNFPGRFSGRQFSNSRSEMNVSTLELGDSALYLCASSWPGTGIDGELFFGEGSRLTVL.

The chain couples TRBV7-2 to TRBJ2-1; D is unresolved. Germline V CDR1 and CDR2: SGHTA, FQGNSA. The CDR3 is 15 residues long. Trimming took 0 bases from V and 10 from J, leaving 16 bases between them. The DNA of the CDR3 is TGTGCCAGCAGCTTAGCGCCGCTACCCCTCTGGGAGCAGTTCTTC. Translation gives CASSLAPLPLWEQFF.

V and J are TRBV7-2 and TRBJ2-1; D is unclear. The CDR3 loop spans 15 amino acids. From germline, CDR1 is SGHTA and CDR2 FQGNSA. Deletions cut 5 bases from V and 0 bases from J, with 11 bases between. CDR3 coding DNA: TGTGCCAGCAGCGGGCAACTCAGCTCCTACAATGAGCAGTTCTTC. It codes for CASSGQLSSYNEQFF.

The chain uses TRBV7-2 and TRBJ2-5, with 8 bases lining up with TRBD2. CDR1 and CDR2 (germline): SGHTA, FQGNSA. J gave up 5 bases and V 5 bases, and 10 bases lay outside the gene matches. CDR3 size: 15 residues. This CDR3 reads CASSVASGSWETQYF. The DNA of the CDR3 is TGTGCCAGCAGCGTGGCTAGCGGGTCGTGGGAGACCCAGTACTTC.

The chain combines TRBV18 with TRBJ2-1; tentatively, D is TRBD2 (6 bases). V lost 0 bases and J 7 bases, leaving 16 bases between the germline ends. Germline V gene lookup returns CDR1 KGHSH and CDR2 LQKENI. The CDR3 spans 16 residues. CDR3 loop: CASSPPRAGTNNEQFF. The CDR3 DNA reads as TGTGCCAGCTCACCACCGAGGGCGGGAACAAATAATGAGCAGTTCTTC.

The rearrangement joins TRBV29-1 to TRBJ1-2; 9 nucleotides agree with TRBD1. Germline loops: CDR1 SQVTM, CDR2 ANQGSEA. The CDR3 is 15 amino acids. The V gene end was trimmed by 4 bases and the J gene end by 7 bases; junction bases not matched to a gene: 13. The CDR3, as DNA: TGCAGCGTTGGGGTACCCGGACAGGGGAAGGGTGGCTACACCTTC. Protein: CSVGVPGQGKGGYTF.

The chain recombines TRBV28 with TRBJ2-5, with a tentative D call TRBD1 (5 bases). The germline CDR1 and CDR2 sequences are MDHEN and SYDVKM. The V gene lost 5 bases and the J gene lost 0 bases, with 10 bases spanning the gap. The CDR3 spans 14 residues. The CDR3 DNA reads as TGTGCCAGCAGTCGACGACAGTACCAAGAGACCCAGTACTTC. Translated, it gives CASSRRQYQETQYF.

This chain uses TRBV4-1 with TRBJ2-5; 8 nucleotides line up with TRBD2. V lost 2 bases to trimming and J lost 2 bases; unmatched junction nucleotides: 16. The germline gives CDR1 MGHRA, CDR2 YSYEKL. The CDR3 length is 19 residues. In DNA form, the CDR3 reads TGCGCCAGCAGCCAAAGAGGGATAAGGGTCACTAGCGGTCAAGAGACCCAGTACTTC. Protein sequence: CASSQRGIRVTSGQETQYF.

The chain has TRBV7-6 and TRBJ2-5, with D tentatively TRBD1 (6 bases). Trimming removed 3 bases at V and 5 bases at J, with 16 bases between. Germline assignment: CDR1 SGHVS and CDR2 FNYEAQ. The CDR3 length is 15 residues. The CDR3 here is CASSLGAGIVETQYF. The CDR3 DNA reads TGTGCCAGCAGCTTGGGGGCAGGGATTGTTGAGACCCAGTACTTC.

J is TRBJ2-1 and V is TRBV28; the match to TRBD1 covers 9 bases. Germline V lookup: CDR1 MDHEN, CDR2 SYDVKM. The V segment lost 5 bases and the J segment 3 bases; nucleotides outside the gene matches: 17. The CDR3 covers 19 residues. The CDR3 region is CASSPGPTGGERGYNEQFF. CDR3 bases: TGTGCCAGCAGTCCAGGGCCGACAGGGGGGGAACGGGGCTACAATGAGCAGTTCTTC.